This is a list of T cell receptor beta chains from one sample in a study of shared clonotypes between healthy human individuals. Measured with immunoSEQ multiplex PCR; TCRdb has only the in-frame clones, and not every one. The sample includes about 2 million clones, approximately 94% of them seen just once. Sequencing input: naive CD8+ T cells sorted from blood. Receptor source: a young man in good health. CDR3s include the opening cysteine and the closing phenylalanine or tryptophan. A D gene is named only where the DNA matches it firmly. Part of the rows lack a size; the others show once, few, many or a class for expanded clones.

j_gene | v_gene | d_gene | abundance | CDR3aa | CDR3nt
TRBJ2-7 | TRBV5-6 | . | . | CASSGPNYEQYF | TGTGCCAGTTCGGGACCGAATTACGAGCAGTACTTC
TRBJ2-7 | TRBV9 | TRBD1 | . | CASTAGTGGYEQYF | TGTGCCAGCACCGCCGGGACAGGGGGCTACGAGCAGTACTTC
TRBJ2-2 | TRBV6-5 | TRBD2 | . | CASTPGLALTGELFF | TGTGCCAGCACCCCGGGACTAGCGTTAACCGGGGAGCTGTTTTTT
TRBJ2-3 | TRBV5-1 | . | . | CASSLVGSSGTDTQYF | TGCGCCAGCAGCTTGGTGGGATCCAGTGGTACAGATACGCAGTATTTT
TRBJ2-7 | TRBV4-1 | TRBD1 | . | CASSQTPGTGFGSSYEQYF | TGCGCCAGCAGTCAAACCCCCGGGACAGGGTTCGGGAGCTCCTACGAGCAGTACTTC
TRBJ2-2 | TRBV29-1 | TRBD1 | once | CSVGMSGGGELFF | TGCAGCGTTGGAATGTCAGGGGGCGGGGAGCTGTTTTTT
TRBJ1-2 | TRBV28 | . | . | CASSFLSLNGYTF | TGTGCCAGCAGTTTCTTGTCCCTGAATGGCTACACCTTC
TRBJ2-5 | TRBV5-1 | TRBD1 | . | CASSPDRGSETQYF | TGCGCCAGCAGCCCGGACAGGGGATCAGAGACCCAGTACTTC
TRBJ2-5 | TRBV5-4 | . | . | CASSSGGEGVEETQYF | TGTGCCAGCAGCTCCGGAGGGGAGGGGGTTGAAGAGACCCAGTACTTC
TRBJ2-7 | TRBV19 | TRBD1 | . | CASSIEHRTGAYEQYF | TGTGCCAGTAGTATCGAACACCGGACAGGAGCCTACGAGCAGTACTTC
TRBJ2-7 | TRBV11-2 | . | . | CASSLDIPYEQYF | TGTGCCAGCAGCTTGGACATACCCTACGAGCAGTACTTC
TRBJ2-3 | TRBV4-1 | TRBD2 | . | CASSRTSGAATDTQYF | TGCGCCAGCAGCCGAACTAGCGGGGCAGCAACAGATACGCAGTATTTT
TRBJ1-1 | TRBV6-5 | . | . | CASSYLTANTEAFF | TGTGCCAGCAGTTACCTTACAGCGAACACTGAAGCTTTCTTT
TRBJ1-1 | TRBV28 | . | once | CASSYGEGGTEAFF | TGTGCCAGCAGTTACGGGGAGGGAGGCACTGAAGCTTTCTTT
TRBJ2-5 | TRBV7-7 | TRBD2 | . | CASSSQGGLNGGETQYF | TGTGCTAGCAGCTCCCAGGGAGGGCTCAATGGTGGAGAGACCCAGTACTTC
TRBJ2-2 | TRBV18 | TRBD1 | . | CASSPDSKGAITGELFF | TGTGCCAGCTCACCAGATTCTAAGGGGGCAATCACCGGGGAGCTGTTTTTT
TRBJ1-1 | TRBV19 | . | . | CATKTGNTEAFF | TGTGCCACCAAGACGGGGAACACTGAAGCTTTCTTT
TRBJ2-1 | TRBV6-5 | . | . | CASSYSLAGTYNEQFF | TGTGCCAGCAGTTACTCCTTGGCGGGTACCTACAATGAGCAGTTCTTC
TRBJ2-7 | TRBV5-6 | TRBD2 | . | CASTPTSGGPYEQYF | TGTGCCAGCACTCCGACTAGCGGGGGCCCCTACGAGCAGTACTTC
TRBJ2-3 | TRBV4-3 | . | . | CASSQDLLQLLPGDTQYF | TGCGCCAGCAGCCAAGATCTTCTACAGTTACTCCCCGGGGATACGCAGTATTTT
TRBJ2-7 | TRBV5-6 | . | . | CASSYQVHEQYF | TGTGCCAGCAGCTATCAGGTACACGAGCAGTACTTC
TRBJ1-4 | TRBV29-1 | TRBD1 | . | CSALTGENEKLFF | TGCAGCGCTCTGACAGGGGAGAATGAAAAACTGTTTTTT
TRBJ1-2 | TRBV27 | TRBD1 | once | CASSLTDRDIYGYTF | TGTGCCAGCAGTTTAACGGACAGGGATATCTATGGCTACACCTTC
TRBJ1-6 | TRBV27 | . | once | CASSESRNSPLHF | TGTGCCAGCAGTGAAAGCCGGAATTCACCCCTCCACTTT
TRBJ1-4 | TRBV28 | TRBD1 | . | CASTLDRGDEKLFF | TGTGCCAGCACTCTGGACAGGGGGGATGAAAAACTGTTTTTT
TRBJ1-1 | TRBV6-1 | . | . | CASSEPPLTEAFF | TGTGCCAGCAGTGAACCACCTCTCACTGAAGCTTTCTTT
TRBJ1-1 | TRBV10-3 | . | . | CAISEPGTTDSEAFF | TGTGCCATCAGTGAGCCGGGGACCACCGACTCTGAAGCTTTCTTT